These 4 T cell receptor beta chains share one sample of origin, sequenced in a study of blood T cells in healthy people across ages (dated by TCRdb to between 2015 and 2016). Receptors were amplified or captured by 5' RACE. The run used an Illumina HiSeq 2500. A second about 7 to 11 cycle PCR used a sample-barcoded 5' primer and a J-beta primer mix. Through fastp at Q25 and MiXCR, TCRdb rebuilt clones from the public reads, retaining in-frame beta chains. Under each unique CDR3 protein, matching rows form one entry showing the most common genes and DNA. A total of around 1.7 million distinct CDR3 sequences appear in this sample, 25% to 30% of them only once. The ten largest clones add up to over 7% of the sample. What was sequenced was blood. The receptor set was obtained from a woman in her 30s in good health.

This clonotype has a handful of counts. The rearrangement joins TRBV9 to TRBJ1-1; no definite D call. From germline, CDR1 is SGDLS and CDR2 YYNGEE. This CDR3 spans 16 amino acids. Trimming cost V 1 base and J 4 bases, with 17 bases left between them. Here the CDR3 reads CASSVSTERSPTEAFF. The CDR3 nucleotides read TGTGCCAGCAGCGTATCCACGGAAAGGTCTCCCACTGAAGCTTTCTTT.

The genes are TRBV11-2 and TRBJ2-3; D ambiguous. This CDR3 contains 15 residues. V was cut by 0 bases and J by 0 bases, with 7 bases left in between. Looked up from germline, CDR1 is SGHAT and CDR2 is FQNNGV. The CDR3 here is CASSLDTASTDTQYF. For the CDR3, the DNA is TGTGCCAGCAGCTTAGATACCGCTAGCACAGATACGCAGTATTTT.

Many counts were recorded for this clonotype. This chain joins TRBV6-5 and TRBJ1-2; D is possibly TRBD1 (5 bases). This CDR3 is 14 amino acids long. Germline V lookup: CDR1 MNHEY, CDR2 SVGAGI. V dropped 5 bases and J dropped 1 base, with 11 bases sitting between them. The CDR3 reads CASSPGGLNYGYTF. CDR3 coding DNA: TGTGCCAGCAGTCCCGGGGGACTTAACTATGGCTACACCTTC.

Ten or more counts support this clonotype. The chain is built from TRBV6-2 or TRBV6-3 and TRBJ2-1, with a weak D call TRBD2 (6 bases). Per germline, CDR1 MNHEY and CDR2 SVGEGT. This CDR3 is built from 16 residues. V was shortened by 6 bases and J by 4 bases, with 19 bases between the two germline ends. Here the CDR3 reads CASRCHLLAAYNEQFF. CDR3 in DNA: TGTGCCAGCAGATGCCACTTACTAGCCGCTTACAATGAGCAGTTCTTC.